The present TCR beta chain was sequenced within a study of cytomegalovirus exposure and HLA in healthy donors. Study-wide findings and caveats: In a later analysis, a missense DCLRE1C variant was linked to TCR beta V- and J-gene trimming. CMV antigen specificity of a few CMV-associated chains was confirmed in vitro.

On this clone: Its specificity is unknown.

The CDR3 is 12 residues long. Germline lookup yields CDR1 SGHDN and CDR2 FVKESK. Use of 60 Vbeta and 13 Jbeta primers characterized the PCR. As handled by the study authors: Later, an analysis found approximately 80 million unique TCR beta chains, and some 10 million of these were shared. Clones were sequenced by immunoSEQ multiplex PCR, and TCRdb holds only the in-frame ones, with some missing. Clone size and V and J calls were adopted from that table, with D and trimming inferred from the DNA. The top ten hold less than 3.5% of the sample, which has roughly 140,000 clones, under 80% seen once. The clonotype comes from a male donor in good health and CMV-seronegative. Material: PBMCs. The chain combines TRBV14 with TRBJ1-1; D unresolved. The CDR3 reads CVFIFGVREAFF. The CDR3, as DNA: TGTGTCTTTATTTTCGGTGTTCGGGAAGCTTTCTTT.